This T cell receptor beta chain was sequenced for a study of Ad26.COV2.S vaccination and SARS-CoV-2 variants. For the study at large: Ad26.COV2.S was injected intramuscularly once or twice, 56 days apart.

Method: immunoSEQ multiplex PCR; TCRdb's copy keeps in-frame clones and lacks some. This table holds 510,000 or so clones, around nine tenths found once. The sample's treatment: about 20 received Ad26.COV2.S at low or high dose, single or two shots; several received placebo; per-sample allocation not given. Each sample was drawn 63 days after the first injection (of vaccine or placebo). It was Wuhan-strain SARS-CoV-2 spike that the Ad26 vaccine vector expressed. The TCR comes from a person aged 18-65 years who received the Ad26.COV2.S COVID-19 vaccine or a placebo. Sequenced material: peripheral blood, taken in a trial of Ad26.COV2.S vaccine versus placebo.

The CDR3 loop reads CASSLAGATTDTQYF. The CDR3 DNA is TGTGCCAGCAGTTTAGCGGGAGCCACCACAGATACGCAGTATTTT. This rearrangement joins TRBV6-5 to TRBJ2-3; 9 bases are a match to TRBD2. The CDR3 is 15 amino acids. J lost 2 bases, V lost 4 bases, and 4 bases had no gene match. Germline lookup yields CDR1 MNHEY and CDR2 SVGAGI.